The 22 T cell receptor beta chains presented below share a single source sample, sequenced in a study of tumor-infiltrating lymphocytes in primary liver carcinoma. Making TCR beta cDNA involved around 500 ng total RNA and a constant-region primer. Libraries for TCR beta were built through three nested multiplex PCR rounds, which together made up a slightly modified ARM-PCR procedure. Forward primers for TRBV1-TRBV30 and a C-beta reverse primer served the first two PCR rounds, at about 10 cycles each. Each CDR3 protein is one row after TCRdb ran MiXCR on the multiplex PCR reads. Of 300,000 to 400,000 distinct CDR3 sequences in the sample, more than 55% are singletons; the top ten hold approximately 9%. It was unsorted whole blood that yielded blood RNA, and germline DNA was also extracted. Specimen: peripheral blood. These receptors were obtained from a middle-aged man with primary liver carcinoma and hepatitis B virus infection.

As regards this clonotype: The DNA is omitted, as the CDR3 cannot be located on it reliably, and the CDR3 follows TCRdb's listing. J is TRBJ2-1 and V is TRBV11-2; the table's D call of TRBD1 was not tested on the DNA. Inclusive of both ends, the CDR3 amounts to 22 amino acids. CDR1 and CDR2 (germline): SGHAT, FQNNGV. CDR3 region: CASSLQVAKNIQYFGAGTWQFF.

About this clonotype: Given the absence of the conserved phenylalanine or tryptophan at the CDR3 end, a read error is likely. It is unclear where the CDR3 begins or ends on the DNA, so no DNA is shown, and the CDR3 is as TCRdb lists it. The chain combines TRBV29-1 with TRBJ1-1. The germline CDR1 and CDR2 sequences are SQVTM and ANQGSEA. The CDR3 is 10 amino acids in total, end residues counted. The CDR3 reads CSAVNTEAII.

Comments on this clonotype: One end of the junction is discordant with germline, which a read error may explain. The V gene is TRBV11-2, the J gene TRBJ2-7; the D gene is possibly TRBD2 (6 bases). The CDR3 loop spans 14 amino acids. Per the germline V gene, CDR1 is SGHAT and CDR2 is FQNNGV. CDR3 coding DNA: TGTGCGAGCAGCTTCGCGGGACTCGGCTTCGAGCAGTACTTC. This gives the protein CASSFAGLGFEQYF.

As for this clonotype: This may arise from a read error, as a much more abundant clone is one base away. The chain uses TRBV6-5 and TRBJ1-5, with 10 bases matching TRBD1. The CDR3 covers 15 residues. Looked up from germline, CDR1 is MNHEY and CDR2 is SVGAGI. The CDR3 nucleotides are TGTGCCATCAGTCCTCCGGGACAGGGGCGTCAGCCCCAGCATTTT. This encodes CAISPPGQGRQPQHF.

The chain recombines TRBV2 with TRBJ2-7; D unclear. This CDR3 region has 8 residues. In germline, CDR1 is SNHLY, CDR2 FYNNEI. The CDR3 coding sequence is TGTGGGATAAGGGAGCAGTACTTC. Translating it yields CGIREQYF.

The rearrangement links TRBV5-1 to TRBJ2-7; the D gene is possibly TRBD2 (7 bases). Germline-derived CDR1 and CDR2 are SGHRS and YFSETQ. The V gene lost 4 bases and the J gene lost 6 bases, with 23 bases spanning the gap. CDR3 size: 16 residues. CDR3: CASSTLGGTRRGEQYF. CDR3 DNA: TGCGCCAGCAGCACCCTGGGGGGGACAAGGCGAGGCGAGCAGTACTTC.

A word on this clonotype: Mismatch with germline at one junction end may stem from a read error. The chain carries TRBV4-3 and TRBJ1-1, with 10 bases fitting TRBD1. The V gene's germline CDR1 is LGHNA and CDR2 YSLEER. There are 15 residues in the CDR3. The CDR3 region has the DNA TGCGCCAGCAGCCAGAGACAGGGGGCGGACACTGAAGCTTCCTTT. Protein product: CASSQRQGADTEASF.

Comments on this clonotype: This clone may be a read error of a much larger clone one base away. The gene calls are TRBV10-2 and TRBJ2-7, with 7 bases matching TRBD1. The CDR3 totals 14 residues. The J segment lost 4 bases and the V segment lost 7 bases, leaving 10 bases of the junction unmatched. Germline CDR1 is WSHSY and CDR2 is SAAADI. The CDR3 nucleotides read TGCGCCAGCACCGAGACAGGGAGAGGATACGAGCAGTACTTC. Encoded protein: CASTETGRGYEQYF.

This clonotype was counted ten times or more. The chain uses TRBV6-1 and TRBJ2-2; TRBD2 agrees at 13 bases. This CDR3 has 17 amino acids. Per germline, CDR1 MNHNS and CDR2 SASEGT. Losses at the gene ends were 8 bases for V and 0 bases for J; bases not matched to a gene: 6. CDR3 in amino acids: CASQGLAGTPNTGELFF. The CDR3 nucleotides are TGTGCCAGCCAGGGACTAGCGGGGACCCCGAACACCGGGGAGCTGTTTTTT.

Turning to this clonotype: This may arise from a read error, as a much more abundant clone is one base away. Since the CDR3 does not end with the conserved phenylalanine or tryptophan, this likely comes from a read error. The chain couples TRBV12-3 or TRBV12-4 to TRBJ2-5; D tentatively reads TRBD1 or TRBD2 (6 bases each). This CDR3 comprises 14 residues. V lost 5 bases to trimming and J lost 0 bases, with 10 bases between them. The CDR3 here is CASSKGGNQETQYC. The CDR3 DNA follows: TGTGCCAGCAGTAAGGGGGGTAACCAAGAGACCCAGTACTGC.

This clonotype has just one count. This CDR3 is missing its conserved last phenylalanine or tryptophan, likely due to a read error. No DNA is shown, since the ends of the CDR3 on it are uncertain; the CDR3 is the one TCRdb lists. V is TRBV6-2 or TRBV6-3 and J is TRBJ2-7; TRBD2, the D gene given by the table, was not confirmed from the DNA. The germline gives CDR1 MNHEY, CDR2 SVGEGT. The CDR3 totals 14 residues, both ends included. CDR3 amino acids: CASRWTSGFYEQYS.

Comments on this clonotype: One base away lies a much larger clone, so this may be a sequencing read error. The rearrangement links TRBV12-3 or TRBV12-4 to TRBJ2-1; D gene unclear. The CDR3 spans 15 residues. Here the CDR3 reads CASSQDGSSYNEQLF. The CDR3 DNA follows: TGTGCCAGCAGCCAGGATGGAAGCTCCTACAATGAGCAGCTCTTC.

Turning to this clonotype: A much larger clone differs from this one at a single base, so this may be a read error. This rearrangement joins TRBV12-3 or TRBV12-4 to TRBJ2-2, with 10 positions matching TRBD2. The CDR3 is 17 amino acids. V lost 8 bases, J lost 6 bases, and 15 bases stayed unmatched. In nucleotides, the CDR3 is TGTGCCAGCTCCCATTCAGCGGGAGGGCCCTTGGCCGGGGAGCTGTTTTTT. Residues: CASSHSAGGPLAGELFF.

On this clonotype itself: A read error may be the cause here, since a much bigger clone is one base away. This chain connects TRBV6-6 to TRBJ2-5; maybe TRBD2 (5 bases). CDR3 length: 16 residues. CDR1 is MNHNY and CDR2 is SVGAGI in the germline V gene (reference sequence). The CDR3 loop is CASSYYTTSFGETHYF. The CDR3 nucleotides read TGTGCCAGCAGTTACTACACAACCTCCTTTGGGGAGACCCATTACTTC.

This clonotype was detected many times. V gene TRBV6-6 combines with J gene TRBJ2-3, with TRBD2 matching over 10 bases. CDR1 is MNHNY and CDR2 is SVGAGI in the germline V gene (reference sequence). The CDR3 sequence is 16 residues long. Trimming removed 7 bases from V and 0 bases from J; junction bases left unmatched: 7. The CDR3 protein is CASIGTSVTSTDTQYF. In DNA, the CDR3 is TGTGCCAGCATCGGGACTAGCGTAACTAGCACAGATACGCAGTATTTT.

The chain combines TRBV19 with TRBJ1-2; the match to TRBD1 covers 7 bases. This CDR3 comprises 15 residues. Unmatched junction bases numbered 7, after V lost 3 bases and J lost 3 bases. Germline CDR1 is LNHDA and CDR2 is SQIVND (reference sequence). As DNA, the CDR3 is TGTGCCAGTAGTATGTCCCGGACAGGAGACTATGGCTACACCTTC. Its translation: CASSMSRTGDYGYTF. Filled out from reference TRBV19 and TRBJ1-2, the complete variable domain reads DGGITQSPKYLFRKEGQNVTLSCEQNLNHDAMYWYRQDPGQGLRLIYYSQIVNDFQKGDIAEGYSVSREKKESFPLTVTSAQKNPTAFYLCASSMSRTGDYGYTFGSGTRLTVV.

As regards this clonotype: It may be a read error: a sequence one base away is much more abundant. The chain is built from TRBV6-2 or TRBV6-3 and TRBJ2-1, with a possible D match to TRBD1 (6 bases). Germline V lookup: CDR1 MNHEY, CDR2 SVGEGT. CDR3 length equals 12 residues. The CDR3 DNA follows: TGTGACAGCAGTCAGGGGTGGCATGAGCAGTTCTTC. It specifies CDSSQGWHEQFF.

This clonotype came up many times. The gene calls are TRBV6-2 or TRBV6-3 and TRBJ2-2; D tentatively reads TRBD1 or TRBD2 (5 bases each). This CDR3 comprises 15 residues. Germline CDR1 reads MNHEY; CDR2 reads SVGEGT. Trimming cost V 6 bases and J 1 base, with 12 bases left between them. The DNA of the CDR3 is TGTGCCAGCAGCTTAGGGACGCTGAACACCGGGGAGCTGTTTTTT. Translation: CASSLGTLNTGELFF.

The chain joins TRBV19 to TRBJ1-2; the D is unclear. The CDR3 runs 14 residues. Germline V gene sequence: CDR1 LNHDA, CDR2 SQIVND (reference sequence). V shed 6 bases and J shed 5 bases, with 16 bases lying between them. The CDR3 spells CASSHNPMPYGYTF. DNA of the CDR3: TGTGCCAGTAGCCATAACCCCATGCCGTATGGCTACACCTTC.

Regarding this clonotype: One junction end disagrees with the germline gene, perhaps due to a read error. This CDR3 reads CASSIDPGGLADTQYF. In DNA form, the CDR3 reads TGTGCCAGCAGCATAGACCCTGGGGGGCTCGCAGATACGCAGTATTTT. V usage is TRBV11-2 and J usage is TRBJ2-3; TRBD1 or TRBD2 may be the D gene (6 bases each). Germline CDR1 is SGHAT and CDR2 is FQNNGV. This CDR3 is 16 amino acids long.

In the case of this clonotype: The final CDR3 position lacks the conserved phenylalanine or tryptophan, pointing to a likely read error. J is TRBJ2-7 and V is TRBV6-1, with D perhaps matching TRBD2 (5 bases). The CDR3 sequence is 14 residues long. Germline V lookup: CDR1 MNHNS, CDR2 SASEGT. The germline V and J ends were trimmed by 4 bases and 0 bases, with 10 bases remaining between them. The CDR3, as DNA: TGTGCCAGCAGTGGGGGAGTGAGCTCCTACGAGCAGTACCTC. This gives the protein CASSGGVSSYEQYL.

This chain links TRBV30 with TRBJ2-1; 12 bases map to TRBD2. CDR3 length: 16 amino acids. J gave up 0 bases and V 6 bases, and 6 bases lay outside the gene matches. Per the germline V gene, CDR1 is GTSNPN and CDR2 is SVGIG (reference sequence). The CDR3 coding sequence is TGTGCCTGCGCCGGGACTAGCGGGTCCTCCTACAATGAGCAGTTCTTC. It encodes CACAGTSGSSYNEQFF.